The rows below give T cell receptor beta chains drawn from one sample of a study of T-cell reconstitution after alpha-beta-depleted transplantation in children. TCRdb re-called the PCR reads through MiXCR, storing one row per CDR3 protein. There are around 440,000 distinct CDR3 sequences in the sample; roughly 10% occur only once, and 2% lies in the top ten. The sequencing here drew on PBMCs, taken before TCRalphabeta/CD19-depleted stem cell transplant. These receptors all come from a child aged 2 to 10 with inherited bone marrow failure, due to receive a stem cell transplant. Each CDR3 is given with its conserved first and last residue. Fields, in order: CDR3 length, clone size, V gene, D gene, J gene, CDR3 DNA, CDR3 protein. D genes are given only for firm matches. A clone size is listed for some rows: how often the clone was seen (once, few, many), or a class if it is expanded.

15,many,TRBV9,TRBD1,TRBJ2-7,TGTGCCAGCAGCGCAGGGACAGAAGTCCCCTACGAGCAGTACTTC,CASSAGTEVPYEQYF
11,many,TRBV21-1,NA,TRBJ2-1,TGTGCCAGCAGGGGACAGGATGCGCAGTTCTTC,CASRGQDAQFF
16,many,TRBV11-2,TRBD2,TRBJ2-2,TGTGCCAGCAGCCCAGCGGGAGGGCCGGGCACCGGGGAGCTGTTTTTT,CASSPAGGPGTGELFF
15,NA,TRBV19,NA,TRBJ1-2,TGTGCCAGTAGTACGTGGGGGGCCTCTAACTATGGCTACACCTTC,CASSTWGASNYGYTF
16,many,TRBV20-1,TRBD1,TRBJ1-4,TGCAGTGCTGAGGACAGGGGGCGCGGGACTAATGAAAAACTGTTTTTT,CSAEDRGRGTNEKLFF
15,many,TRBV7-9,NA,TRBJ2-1,TGTGCCAGCAGCTTAGATCTGGGACGGATCAATGAGCAGTTCTTC,CASSLDLGRINEQFF
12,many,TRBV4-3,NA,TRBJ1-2,TGCGCCAGCAGCCGAGGGAACTATGGCTACACCTTC,CASSRGNYGYTF
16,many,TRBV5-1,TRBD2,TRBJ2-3,TGCGCCAGCAGCTTGATCCTAGCGGGGTTCACAGATACGCAGTATTTT,CASSLILAGFTDTQYF
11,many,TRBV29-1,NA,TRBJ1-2,TGCAGCGCCTACCCCCAGCATGGCTACACCTTC,CSAYPQHGYTF
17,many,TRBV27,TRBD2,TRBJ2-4,TGTGCCAGCAGTGTCGCGTCTAGCGGGAGGGCCCTGGGCATTCAGTACTTC,CASSVASSGRALGIQYF
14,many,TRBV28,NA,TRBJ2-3,TGTGCCAGCAAGGGGGTTAGCGGTACAGATACGCAGTATTTT,CASKGVSGTDTQYF
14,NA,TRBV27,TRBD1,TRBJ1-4,TGTGCCAGCAGCCGACGACAGGGGGGGGAAAAACTGTTTTTT,CASSRRQGGEKLFF
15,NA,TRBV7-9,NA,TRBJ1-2,TGTGCCAGCAGCTCCTGGCAATTAGCTAACTATGGCTACACCTTC,CASSSWQLANYGYTF
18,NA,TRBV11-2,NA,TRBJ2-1,TGTGCCAGCAGCTTAGTGGTTGAGTGGGAATCCCCCTACAATGAGCAGTTCTTC,CASSLVVEWESPYNEQFF
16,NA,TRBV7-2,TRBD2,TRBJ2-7,TGTGCCAGCAGCTTTGACGCGGGAGGGACCGCCTACGAGCAGTACTTC,CASSFDAGGTAYEQYF
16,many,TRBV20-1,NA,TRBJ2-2,TGCAGTGCTAGACACGGACAGCGACCGAACACCGGGGAGCTGTTTTTT,CSARHGQRPNTGELFF
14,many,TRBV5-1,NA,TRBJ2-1,TGCGCCAGCAGCTTGGCCATGGCGGGATCGTGGCAGTTCTTC,CASSLAMAGSWQFF
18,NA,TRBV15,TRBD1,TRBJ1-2,TGTGCCACCAGCAGAGATAAGTTGACAGGGACCTTAATGTATGGCTACACCTTC,CATSRDKLTGTLMYGYTF
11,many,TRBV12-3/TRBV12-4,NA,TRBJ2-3,TGTGCCAGCAGTTTAGCGGGACTCGCTAATTTT,CASSLAGLANF
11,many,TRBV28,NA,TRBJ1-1,TGTGCCAGCAGTTTGATGAGTGAAGCTTTCTTT,CASSLMSEAFF
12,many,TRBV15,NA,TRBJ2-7,TGTGCCACCAGCAGAGATGAAGGACAGCAGTACTTC,CATSRDEGQQYF
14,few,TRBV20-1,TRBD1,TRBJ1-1,TGCAGTGCTAGACGGACAGGGATGAACACTGAAGCTTTCTTT,CSARRTGMNTEAFF
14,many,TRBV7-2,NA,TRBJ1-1,TGTGCCAGCCTAATAGGACTCCTGAACACTGAAGCTTTCTTT,CASLIGLLNTEAFF
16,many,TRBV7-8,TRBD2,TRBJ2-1,TGTGCCAGCAGCTTGGGCGGCAGCGGGATCCACAATGAGCAGTTCTTC,CASSLGGSGIHNEQFF
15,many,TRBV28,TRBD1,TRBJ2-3,TGTGCCAGCAGTCGAACCGGGACAGGGGGTTATACGCAGTATTTT,CASSRTGTGGYTQYF
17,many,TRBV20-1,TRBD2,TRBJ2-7,TGCAGTGCTAGATCTCCGAAGGAAGCGGGAGTTTCCTACGAGCAGTACTTC,CSARSPKEAGVSYEQYF
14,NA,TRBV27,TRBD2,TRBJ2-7,TGTGCCAGCAGTTTTAGGGCGGGAGAGGACGAGCAGTACTTC,CASSFRAGEDEQYF
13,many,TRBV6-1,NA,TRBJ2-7,TGTGCCAGCAGTGGGGACTCAACCTACGAGCAGTACTTC,CASSGDSTYEQYF
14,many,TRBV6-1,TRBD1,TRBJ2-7,TGTGCCAGCAGTCCACAGGGGGCGACCGACGAGCAGTACTTC,CASSPQGATDEQYF
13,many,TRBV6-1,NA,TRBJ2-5,TGTGCCACCCTTTCCCCCTACCAAGAGACCCAGTACTTC,CATLSPYQETQYF
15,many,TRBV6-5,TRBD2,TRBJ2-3,TGTGCCAGCAGCTATGGACTAGCTAGCACAGATACGCAGTATTTT,CASSYGLASTDTQYF
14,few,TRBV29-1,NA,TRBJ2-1,TGCAGCGTTATGCGCGCCGAGCGGTACAATGAGCAGTTCTTC,CSVMRAERYNEQFF
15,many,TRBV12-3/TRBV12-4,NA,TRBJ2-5,TGTGCCAGCAGACAAGGGTCGGACAATCTAGAGACCCAGTACTTC,CASRQGSDNLETQYF
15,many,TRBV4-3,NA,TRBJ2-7,TGCGCCAGCAGCCAACTATATCCCACATCCTACGAGCAGTACTTC,CASSQLYPTSYEQYF
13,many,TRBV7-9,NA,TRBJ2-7,TGTGCCAGCAGCTTAACCTCTACCTACGAGCAGTACTTC,CASSLTSTYEQYF
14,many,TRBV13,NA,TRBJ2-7,TGTGCCAGCAGCTTACCCCAGCGGTCCTACGAGCAGTACTTC,CASSLPQRSYEQYF
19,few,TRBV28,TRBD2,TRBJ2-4,TGTGCCAGCAGCCAGACTAGCGGGAGGGTGGTTCGGGCCAAAAACATTCAGTACTTC,CASSQTSGRVVRAKNIQYF
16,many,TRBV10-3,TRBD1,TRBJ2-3,TGTGCCATCAGTGAGTCGAATCTGGGACAGGGCTATACGCAGTATTTT,CAISESNLGQGYTQYF
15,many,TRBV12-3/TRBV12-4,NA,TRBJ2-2,TGTGCCAGCAGTTTTGTATTGGCGAACACCGGGGAGCTGTTTTTT,CASSFVLANTGELFF
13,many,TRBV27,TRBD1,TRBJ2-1,TGTGCCAGCAAGGACAGGGCCTACAATGAGCAGTTCTTC,CASKDRAYNEQFF
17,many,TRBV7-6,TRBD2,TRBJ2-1,TGTGCCAGCAGCTTGGTTCGGCGGGAGTATTCCTACAATGAGCAGTTCTTC,CASSLVRREYSYNEQFF
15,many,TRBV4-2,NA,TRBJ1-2,TGTGCCAGCAGCACCTCCGACCCGACGGGCTATGGCTACACCTTC,CASSTSDPTGYGYTF
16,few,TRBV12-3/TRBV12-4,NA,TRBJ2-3,TGTGCCAGCAGTTTTCACCCACAGGGTCTCACAGATACGCAGTATTTT,CASSFHPQGLTDTQYF
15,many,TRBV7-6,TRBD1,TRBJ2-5,TGTGCCAGCAGCCGGCGACAGGGGGTAGAAGAGACCCAGTACTTC,CASSRRQGVEETQYF
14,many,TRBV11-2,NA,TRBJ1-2,TGTGCCAGCAGCTCGCCGACAGCTAACTATGGCTACACCTTC,CASSSPTANYGYTF
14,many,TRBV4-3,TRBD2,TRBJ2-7,TGCGCCAGCAGTCTACTAGCGGGAGTTGGCGAGCAGTACTTC,CASSLLAGVGEQYF
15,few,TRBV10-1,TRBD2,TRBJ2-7,TGCGCCAGCATTGAGTCTAGCGGGCCATTCTACGAGCAGTACTTC,CASIESSGPFYEQYF
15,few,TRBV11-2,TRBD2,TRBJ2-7,TGTGCCAGCAGCTCCCTAGCGGGAGGAACTTACGAGCAGTACTTC,CASSSLAGGTYEQYF
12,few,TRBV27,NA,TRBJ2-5,TGTGCCACACGAGGTATTGGAGAGACCCAGTACTTC,CATRGIGETQYF